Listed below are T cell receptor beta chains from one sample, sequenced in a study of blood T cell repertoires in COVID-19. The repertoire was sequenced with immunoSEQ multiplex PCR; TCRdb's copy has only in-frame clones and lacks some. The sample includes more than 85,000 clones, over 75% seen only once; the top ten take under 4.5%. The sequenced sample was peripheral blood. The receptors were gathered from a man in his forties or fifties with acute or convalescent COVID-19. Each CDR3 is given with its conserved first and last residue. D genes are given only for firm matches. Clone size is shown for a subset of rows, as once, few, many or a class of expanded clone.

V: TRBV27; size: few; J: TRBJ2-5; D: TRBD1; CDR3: CASRGTADSAQETQYF; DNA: TGTGCCAGCAGGGGGACAGCCGACTCGGCCCAAGAGACCCAGTACTTC
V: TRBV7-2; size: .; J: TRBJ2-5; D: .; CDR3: CASSVSETQYF; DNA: TGTGCCAGCAGCGTCTCGGAGACCCAGTACTTC
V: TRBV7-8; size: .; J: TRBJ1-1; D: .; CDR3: CASSLTVNTEAFF; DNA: TGTGCCAGCAGCTTGACAGTGAACACTGAAGCTTTCTTT
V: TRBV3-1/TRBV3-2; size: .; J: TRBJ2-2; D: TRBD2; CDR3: CASSQGTSGARELFF; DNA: TGTGCCAGCAGCCAAGGGACTAGCGGGGCTCGGGAGCTGTTTTTT
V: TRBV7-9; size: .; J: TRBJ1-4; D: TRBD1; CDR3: CASSSGQGEKLFF; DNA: TGTGCCAGCAGCTCGGGACAGGGAGAAAAACTGTTTTTT
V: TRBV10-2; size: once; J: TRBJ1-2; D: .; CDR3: CASMAGDSYGYTF; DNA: TGCGCCAGCATGGCAGGGGATTCCTATGGCTACACCTTC
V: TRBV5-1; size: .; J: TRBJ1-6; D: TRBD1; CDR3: CASSQGQGQSSYNSPLHF; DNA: TGCGCCAGCAGCCAGGGACAGGGACAGAGCTCCTATAATTCACCCCTCCACTTT
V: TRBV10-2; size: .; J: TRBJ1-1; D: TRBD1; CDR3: CASRDRGPWAEAFF; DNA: TGCGCCAGCAGGGACAGGGGGCCCTGGGCTGAAGCTTTCTTT
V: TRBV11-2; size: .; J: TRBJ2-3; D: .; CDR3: CASSPRTANTDTQYF; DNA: TGTGCCAGCAGCCCAAGGACAGCCAACACAGATACGCAGTATTTT
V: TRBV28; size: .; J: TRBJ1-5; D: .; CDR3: CASSPLLSNQPQHF; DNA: TGTGCCAGCAGTCCCCTCCTTAGCAATCAGCCCCAGCATTTT
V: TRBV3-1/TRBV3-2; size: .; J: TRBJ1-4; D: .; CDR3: CASSQGGDSEKLFF; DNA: TGTGCCAGCAGCCAGGGAGGGGATTCTGAAAAACTGTTTTTT
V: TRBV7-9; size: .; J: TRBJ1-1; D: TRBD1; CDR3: CASSGFRGPRTEAFF; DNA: TGTGCCAGCAGCGGGTTCAGGGGGCCGCGGACTGAAGCTTTCTTT
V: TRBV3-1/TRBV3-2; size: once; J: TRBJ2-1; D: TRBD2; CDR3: CAISSGYNEQFF; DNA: TGTGCCATCTCTAGCGGATACAATGAGCAGTTCTTC
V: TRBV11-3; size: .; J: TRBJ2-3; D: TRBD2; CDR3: CASSWTSGSTDTQYF; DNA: TGTGCCAGCAGCTGGACTAGCGGAAGCACAGATACGCAGTATTTT
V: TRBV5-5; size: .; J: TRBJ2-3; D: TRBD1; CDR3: CASSLGTGPTDTQYF; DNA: TGTGCCAGCAGCCTAGGGACAGGCCCGACAGATACGCAGTATTTT
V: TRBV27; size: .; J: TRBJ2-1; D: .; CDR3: CASSLGIADYNEQFF; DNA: TGTGCCAGCAGTTTAGGAATAGCGGACTACAATGAGCAGTTCTTC
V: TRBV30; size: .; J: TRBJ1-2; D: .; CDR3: CAWSFPPPTNYGYTF; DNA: TGTGCCTGGAGTTTCCCCCCCCCTACTAACTATGGCTACACCTTC
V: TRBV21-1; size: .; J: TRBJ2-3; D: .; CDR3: CASSEGTTKDTQYF; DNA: TGTGCCAGCAGCGAGGGCACTACTAAAGATACGCAGTATTTT
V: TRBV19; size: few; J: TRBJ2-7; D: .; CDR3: CASSVRTYGYEQYF; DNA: TGTGCCAGTAGTGTTCGGACTTACGGGTACGAGCAGTACTTC
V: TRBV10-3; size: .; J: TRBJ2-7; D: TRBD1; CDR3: CATRLDGTGRAKAYEQYF; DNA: TGTGCCACCCGATTAGACGGGACAGGGAGGGCAAAGGCCTACGAGCAGTACTTC
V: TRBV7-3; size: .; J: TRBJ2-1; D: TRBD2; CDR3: CASSSGLAALNEQFF; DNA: TGTGCCAGCAGCTCAGGACTAGCGGCATTAAATGAGCAGTTCTTC
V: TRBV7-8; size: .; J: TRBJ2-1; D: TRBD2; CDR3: CASSFPLAGATHNEQFF; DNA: TGTGCCAGCAGCTTCCCCCTAGCGGGAGCGACTCACAATGAGCAGTTCTTC
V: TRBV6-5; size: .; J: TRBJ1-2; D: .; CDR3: CASSYVPGHNYGYTF; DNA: TGTGCCAGCAGTTACGTACCGGGACACAACTATGGCTACACCTTC
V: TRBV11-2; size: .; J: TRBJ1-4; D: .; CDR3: CASSPINEKLFF; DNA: TGTGCCAGCAGCCCAATTAATGAAAAACTGTTTTTT
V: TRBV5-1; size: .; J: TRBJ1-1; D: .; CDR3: CAIMVPGQKTEAFF; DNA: TGCGCCATCATGGTACCGGGACAAAAAACTGAAGCTTTCTTT
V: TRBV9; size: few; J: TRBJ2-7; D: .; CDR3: CASSVGSGAPYEQYF; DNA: TGTGCCAGCAGCGTAGGGTCAGGGGCTCCCTACGAGCAGTACTTC
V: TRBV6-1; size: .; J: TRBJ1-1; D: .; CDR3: CASSERDGGNTEAFF; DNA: TGTGCCAGCAGTGAACGGGACGGGGGGAACACTGAAGCTTTCTTT
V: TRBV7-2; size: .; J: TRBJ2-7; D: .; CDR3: CASSSVRGNHEQYF; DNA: TGTGCCAGCAGCTCAGTCAGGGGTAACCACGAGCAGTACTTC
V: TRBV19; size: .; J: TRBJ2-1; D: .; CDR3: CASKAGNSSYNEQFF; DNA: TGTGCCAGTAAGGCGGGGAATAGCTCCTACAATGAGCAGTTCTTC
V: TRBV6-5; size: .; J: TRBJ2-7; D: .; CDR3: CASRSGGGLDEQYF; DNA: TGTGCCAGCAGGAGTGGGGGCGGCTTAGACGAGCAGTACTTC
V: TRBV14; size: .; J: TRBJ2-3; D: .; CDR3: CASSHTARLSTDTQYF; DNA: TGTGCCAGCAGCCATACAGCAAGGCTTAGCACAGATACGCAGTATTTT
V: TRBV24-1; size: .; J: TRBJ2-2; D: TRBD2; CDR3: CATRGGLANTGELFF; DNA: TGTGCCACCAGGGGAGGACTAGCCAACACCGGGGAGCTGTTTTTT
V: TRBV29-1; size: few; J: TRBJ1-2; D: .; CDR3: CSVEEGRYGYTF; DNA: TGCAGCGTTGAGGAGGGACGCTATGGCTACACCTTC
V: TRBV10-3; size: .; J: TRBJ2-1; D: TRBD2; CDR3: CAISVPGLPYNEQFF; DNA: TGTGCCATCAGTGTGCCGGGACTACCATACAATGAGCAGTTCTTC
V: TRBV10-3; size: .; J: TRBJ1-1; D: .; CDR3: CAIKPRGTRTTEAFF; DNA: TGTGCCATCAAACCTCGGGGGACGCGGACCACTGAAGCTTTCTTT
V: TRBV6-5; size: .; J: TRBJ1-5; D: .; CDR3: CASSFQGGGLGPQHF; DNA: TGTGCCAGCAGTTTCCAGGGAGGGGGGCTAGGGCCCCAGCATTTT
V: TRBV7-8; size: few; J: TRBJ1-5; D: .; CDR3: CASSLDWGSQPQHF; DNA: TGTGCCAGCAGCTTAGACTGGGGCTCACAGCCCCAGCATTTT
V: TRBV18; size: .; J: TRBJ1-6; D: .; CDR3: CASQAWSGHGFSPLHF; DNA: TGTGCCAGCCAAGCATGGTCGGGTCATGGCTTTTCACCCCTCCACTTT
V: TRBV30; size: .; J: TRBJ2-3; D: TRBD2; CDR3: CAWSTGLAGADTQYF; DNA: TGTGCCTGGAGTACCGGACTAGCGGGGGCTGATACGCAGTATTTT
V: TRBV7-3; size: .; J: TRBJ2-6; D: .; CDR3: CASSPGGSGANVLTF; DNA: TGTGCCAGCAGCCCTGGGGGCAGTGGGGCCAACGTCCTGACTTTC
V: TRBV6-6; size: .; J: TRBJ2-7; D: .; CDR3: CASSYYRAGGFHEQYF; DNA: TGTGCCAGCAGTTACTATCGGGCTGGAGGGTTCCACGAGCAGTACTTC
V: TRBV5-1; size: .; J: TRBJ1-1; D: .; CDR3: CASSPTTGMNTEAFF; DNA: TGCGCCAGCAGCCCTACCACAGGGATGAACACTGAAGCTTTCTTT
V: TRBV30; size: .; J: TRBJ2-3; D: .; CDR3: CAWNLVPHTDTQYF; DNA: TGTGCCTGGAATCTAGTCCCCCACACAGATACGCAGTATTTT
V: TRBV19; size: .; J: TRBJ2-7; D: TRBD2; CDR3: CASSPFAGVGEQYF; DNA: TGTGCCAGTTCCCCATTTGCGGGAGTCGGTGAGCAGTACTTC
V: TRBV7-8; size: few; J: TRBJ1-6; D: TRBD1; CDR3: CASSLNDRGLSPLHF; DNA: TGTGCCAGCAGCTTAAATGACAGGGGGCTTTCACCCCTCCACTTT
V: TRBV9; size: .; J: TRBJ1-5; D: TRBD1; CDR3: CASSASGDRKQPQHF; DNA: TGTGCCAGCAGCGCGTCCGGGGACAGAAAACAGCCCCAGCATTTT
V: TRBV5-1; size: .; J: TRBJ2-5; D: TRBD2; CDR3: CASSPRGDVTQYF; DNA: TGCGCCAGCAGCCCCCGGGGGGATGTGACCCAGTACTTC
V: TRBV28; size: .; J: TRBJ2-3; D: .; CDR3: CASSISTDTQYF; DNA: TGTGCCAGCAGCATCAGCACAGATACGCAGTATTTT
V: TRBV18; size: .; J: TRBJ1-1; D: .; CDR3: CASSPGRENTEAFF; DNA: TGTGCCAGCTCACCAGGCAGGGAGAACACTGAAGCTTTCTTT
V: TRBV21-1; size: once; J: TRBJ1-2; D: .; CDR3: CASRRQPSNYGYTF; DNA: TGTGCCAGCAGAAGACAGCCGTCTAACTATGGCTACACCTTC
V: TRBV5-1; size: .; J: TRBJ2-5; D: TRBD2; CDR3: CASSLSSGLAGFQETQYF; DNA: TGCGCCAGCAGCTTGAGTTCCGGACTAGCGGGATTTCAGGAGACCCAGTACTTC
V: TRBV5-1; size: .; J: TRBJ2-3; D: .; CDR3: CASSLLARSSTDTQYF; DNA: TGCGCCAGCAGCTTGCTTGCGCGGAGTAGCACAGATACGCAGTATTTT
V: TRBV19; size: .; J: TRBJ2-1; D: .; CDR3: CASSIDVWEVSNEQFF; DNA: TGTGCCAGTAGTATAGATGTCTGGGAGGTTAGCAATGAGCAGTTCTTC